This T cell receptor beta chain was identified in a study of beta chain features in type 1 diabetes. Isolated RNA was reverse transcribed in full, so expressed TCRB transcripts were sequenced. The assay was immunoSEQ multiplex PCR, and TCRdb's table has in-frame clones only and misses some. The table shows 240,000 or so clones, with 25% to 35% occurring only once. Per germline, CDR1 MGHDK and CDR2 SYGVNS. The V gene lost 2 bases and the J gene lost 2 bases, with 16 bases spanning the gap. The CDR3 runs to 16 residues. The chain employs TRBV25-1 and TRBJ2-7; weak D call: TRBD1 (5 bases). This receptor was taken from a man under 40 in good health. Sequencing was performed on central memory CD4+ T cells from blood. The CDR3 here is CASSEEVGHRTYEQYF. CDR3 nucleotides: TGTGCCAGCAGTGAAGAGGTAGGACACCGAACCTACGAGCAGTACTTC.